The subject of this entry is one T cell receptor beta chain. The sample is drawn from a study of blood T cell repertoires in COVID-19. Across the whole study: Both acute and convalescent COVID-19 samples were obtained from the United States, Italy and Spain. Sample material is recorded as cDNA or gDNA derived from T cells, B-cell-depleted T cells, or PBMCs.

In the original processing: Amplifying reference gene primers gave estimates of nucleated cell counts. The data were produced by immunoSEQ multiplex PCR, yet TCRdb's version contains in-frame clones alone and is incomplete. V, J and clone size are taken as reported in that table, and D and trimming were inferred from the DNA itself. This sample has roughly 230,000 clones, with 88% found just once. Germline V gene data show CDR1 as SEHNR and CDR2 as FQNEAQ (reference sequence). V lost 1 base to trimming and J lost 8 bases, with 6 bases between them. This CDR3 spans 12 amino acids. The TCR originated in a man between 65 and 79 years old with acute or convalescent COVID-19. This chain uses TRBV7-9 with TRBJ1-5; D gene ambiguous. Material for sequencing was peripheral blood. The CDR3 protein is CASSLGREPQHF. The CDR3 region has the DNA TGTGCCAGCAGCTTAGGACGGGAGCCCCAGCATTTT.